The next 6 T cell receptor beta chains were all read from a single sample in a study of T cells in tumors after PD-1 blockade. Profiling relied on immunoSEQ multiplex PCR, and the TCRdb table lists in-frame clones only, not all of them. The sample has 14,000 or so clones, around two thirds seen once. The input for sequencing was tumor tissue, taken after anti-PD-1 treatment. These receptors all stem from a human donor with cutaneous squamous cell carcinoma.

The chain has TRBV2 and TRBJ1-6; D is possibly TRBD1 (5 bases). V lost 9 bases to trimming and J lost 7 bases, with 10 bases between them. The CDR3 runs to 12 residues. Germline assignment: CDR1 SNHLY and CDR2 FYNNEI. CDR3: CARRDVNSPLHF. CDR3 coding DNA: TGTGCCAGACGGGACGTAAATTCACCCCTCCACTTT.

V gene TRBV6-5 combines with J gene TRBJ2-1, with 7 bases that match TRBD1. V lost 2 bases to trimming and J lost 7 bases; unmatched junction nucleotides: 5. The germline CDR1 and CDR2 sequences are MNHEY and SVGAGI. The CDR3 is 14 residues long. CDR3 bases: TGTGCCAGCAGTTACAGGACCAGGGGGAATGAGCAGTTCTTC. Translation: CASSYRTRGNEQFF.

This clone is labeled as medium-sized (0.01 to 0.1%). The chain links TRBV30 to TRBJ1-2, with a possible D match to TRBD1 (5 bases). CDR3 length: 15 amino acids. CDR1 and CDR2 (germline): GTSNPN, SVGIG (reference sequence). V lost 0 bases and J 4 bases, leaving 15 bases between the germline ends. The CDR3 protein is CAWSVEGQRAYGYTF. In nucleotides, the CDR3 is TGTGCCTGGAGTGTCGAGGGGCAAAGGGCCTATGGCTACACCTTC.

The J gene is TRBJ2-3, the V gene TRBV11-2, with D perhaps being TRBD1 or TRBD2 (5 bases each). V lost 7 bases to trimming and J lost 2 bases, with 16 bases between them. The CDR3 runs 15 residues. Germline V CDR1 and CDR2: SGHAT, FQNNGV. The CDR3 DNA reads TGTGCCAGCATCAAAGACCGGGGCACCACAGATACGCAGTATTTT. Protein: CASIKDRGTTDTQYF.

V and J are TRBV5-1 and TRBJ1-2; D ambiguous. CDR3 length: 13 amino acids. Looked up from germline, CDR1 is SGHRS and CDR2 is YFSETQ. The V gene lost 0 bases and the J gene lost 7 bases, with 10 bases spanning the gap. The CDR3 bases are TGCGCCAGCAGCTTGGCTGGTCAGAGTGGCTACACCTTC. Amino acids: CASSLAGQSGYTF.

The chain uses TRBV6-2 or TRBV6-3 and TRBJ1-5, with D uncertain. V dropped 0 bases and J dropped 2 bases, with 8 bases sitting between them. Germline V lookup: CDR1 MNHEY, CDR2 SVGEGT. The CDR3 has 15 amino acids. The CDR3 DNA reads TGTGCCAGCAGTTACTCTCCTGGGCGCAATCAGCCCCAGCATTTT. Its translation: CASSYSPGRNQPQHF.